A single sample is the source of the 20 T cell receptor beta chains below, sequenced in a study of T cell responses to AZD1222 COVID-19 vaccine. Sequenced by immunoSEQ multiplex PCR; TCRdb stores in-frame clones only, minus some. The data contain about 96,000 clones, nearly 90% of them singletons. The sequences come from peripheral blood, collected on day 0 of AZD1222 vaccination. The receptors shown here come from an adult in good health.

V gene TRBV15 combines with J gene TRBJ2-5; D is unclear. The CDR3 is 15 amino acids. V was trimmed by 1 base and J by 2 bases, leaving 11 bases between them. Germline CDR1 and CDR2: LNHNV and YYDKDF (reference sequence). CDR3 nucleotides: TGTGCCACCAGCAGAGCTAATAGCCCACAAGAGACCCAGTACTTC. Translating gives CATSRANSPQETQYF.

CDR3 residues: CASSPEGTGGVQPQHF. In DNA, the CDR3 is TGTGCCAGCTCACCTGAGGGGACAGGGGGCGTTCAGCCCCAGCATTTT. The chain uses TRBV18 and TRBJ1-5; 12 bases agree with TRBD1. CDR3 size: 16 residues. J lost 6 bases, V lost 3 bases, and 6 bases had no gene match. Germline CDR1 reads KGHSH; CDR2 reads LQKENI.

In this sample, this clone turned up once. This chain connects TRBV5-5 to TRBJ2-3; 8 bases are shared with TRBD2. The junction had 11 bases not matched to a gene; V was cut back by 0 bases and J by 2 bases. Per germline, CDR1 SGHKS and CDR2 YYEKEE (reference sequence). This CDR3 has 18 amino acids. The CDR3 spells CASSLEVSLAVITDTQYF. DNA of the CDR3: TGTGCCAGCAGCTTGGAAGTTTCACTAGCGGTGATCACAGATACGCAGTATTTT.

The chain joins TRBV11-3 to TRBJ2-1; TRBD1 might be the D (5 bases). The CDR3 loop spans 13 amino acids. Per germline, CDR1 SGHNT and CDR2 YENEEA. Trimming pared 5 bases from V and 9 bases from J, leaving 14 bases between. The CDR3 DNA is TGTGCCAGCAGCCCTCGCAGGGATGGTGAGCAGTTCTTC. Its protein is CASSPRRDGEQFF.

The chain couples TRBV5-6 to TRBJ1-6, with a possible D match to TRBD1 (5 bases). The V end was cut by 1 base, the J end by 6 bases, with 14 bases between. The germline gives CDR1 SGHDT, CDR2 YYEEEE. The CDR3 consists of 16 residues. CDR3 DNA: TGTGCCAGCAGCTTGTGGGGGGACCCCATTAATTCACCCCTCCACTTT. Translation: CASSLWGDPINSPLHF. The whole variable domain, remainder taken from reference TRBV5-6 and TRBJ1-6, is DAGVTQSPTHLIKTRGQQVTLRCSPKSGHDTVSWYQQALGQGPQFIFQYYEEEERQRGNFPDRFSGHQFPNYSSELNVNALLLGDSALYLCASSLWGDPINSPLHFGNGTRLTVT.

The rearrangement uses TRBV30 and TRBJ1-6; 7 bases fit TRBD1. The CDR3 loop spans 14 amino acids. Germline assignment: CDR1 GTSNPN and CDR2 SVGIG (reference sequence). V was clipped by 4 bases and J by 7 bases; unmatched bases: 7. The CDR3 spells CAWKRGQGNSPLHF. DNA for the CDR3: TGTGCCTGGAAAAGGGGGCAGGGCAATTCACCCCTCCACTTT.

CDR3 residues: CASSVDSYGYTF. In DNA, the CDR3 is TGTGCCAGCAGCGTGGACAGCTATGGCTACACCTTC. The chain carries TRBV2 and TRBJ1-2; D may be TRBD1 (6 bases). Per germline, CDR1 SNHLY and CDR2 FYNNEI. The V and J ends lost 6 bases and 4 bases respectively, with 9 bases between them. This CDR3 comprises 12 residues.

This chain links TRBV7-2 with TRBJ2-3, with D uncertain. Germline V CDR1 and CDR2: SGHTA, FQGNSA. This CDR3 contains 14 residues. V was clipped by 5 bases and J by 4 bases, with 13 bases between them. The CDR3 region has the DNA TGTGCCAGCAGCCCCATGCGATCGTCAGATACGCAGTATTTT. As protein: CASSPMRSSDTQYF.

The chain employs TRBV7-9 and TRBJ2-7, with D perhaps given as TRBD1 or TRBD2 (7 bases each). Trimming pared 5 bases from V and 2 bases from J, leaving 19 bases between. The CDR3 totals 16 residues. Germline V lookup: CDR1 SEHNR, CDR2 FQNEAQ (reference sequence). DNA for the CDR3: TGTGCCAGCAGCCCTAGGGGGGGGGACAGAGCCTACGAGCAGTACTTC. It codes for CASSPRGGDRAYEQYF.

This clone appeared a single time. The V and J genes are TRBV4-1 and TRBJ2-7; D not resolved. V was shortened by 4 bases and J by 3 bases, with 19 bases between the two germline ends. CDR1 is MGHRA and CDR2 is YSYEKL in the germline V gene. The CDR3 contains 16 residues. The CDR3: CASSLLYSQKRYEQYF. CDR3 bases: TGCGCCAGCAGCCTGTTATACAGTCAGAAGCGCTACGAGCAGTACTTC.

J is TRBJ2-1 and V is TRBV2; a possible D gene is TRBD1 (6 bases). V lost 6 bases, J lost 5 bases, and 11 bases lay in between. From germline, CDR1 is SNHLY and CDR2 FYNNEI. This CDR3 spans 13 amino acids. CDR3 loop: CASREQGNNEQFF. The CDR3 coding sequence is TGTGCCAGCAGGGAACAGGGAAACAATGAGCAGTTCTTC.

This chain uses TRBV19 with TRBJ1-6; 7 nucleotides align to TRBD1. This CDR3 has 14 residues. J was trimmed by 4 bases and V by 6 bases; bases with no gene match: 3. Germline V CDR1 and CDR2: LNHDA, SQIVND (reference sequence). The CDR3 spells CASRGQSYNSPLHF. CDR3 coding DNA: TGTGCCAGTAGGGGACAGTCATATAATTCACCCCTCCACTTT.

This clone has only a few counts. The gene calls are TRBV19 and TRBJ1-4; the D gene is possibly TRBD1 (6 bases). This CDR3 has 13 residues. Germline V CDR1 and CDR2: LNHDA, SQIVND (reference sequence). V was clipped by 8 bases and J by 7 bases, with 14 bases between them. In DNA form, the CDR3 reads TGTGCCAGTGATACAGGGAATACTGAAAAACTGTTTTTT. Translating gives CASDTGNTEKLFF. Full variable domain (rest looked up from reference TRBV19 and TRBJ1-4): DGGITQSPKYLFRKEGQNVTLSCEQNLNHDAMYWYRQDPGQGLRLIYYSQIVNDFQKGDIAEGYSVSREKKESFPLTVTSAQKNPTAFYLCASDTGNTEKLFFGSGTQLSVL.

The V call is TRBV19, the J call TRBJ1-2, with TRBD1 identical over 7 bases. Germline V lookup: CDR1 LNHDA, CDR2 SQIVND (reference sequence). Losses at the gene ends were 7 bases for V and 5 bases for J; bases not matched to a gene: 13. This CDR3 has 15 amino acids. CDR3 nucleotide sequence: TGTGCCAGTACCCCATGGGGACAGTCAACTTATGGCTACACCTTC. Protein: CASTPWGQSTYGYTF.

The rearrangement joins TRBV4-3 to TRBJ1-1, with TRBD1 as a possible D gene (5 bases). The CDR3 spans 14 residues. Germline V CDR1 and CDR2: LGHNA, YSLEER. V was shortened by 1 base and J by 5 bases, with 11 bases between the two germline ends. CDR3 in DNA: TGCGCCAGCAGCCAAGCTGGGGCAGCGACTGAAGCTTTCTTT. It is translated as CASSQAGAATEAFF.

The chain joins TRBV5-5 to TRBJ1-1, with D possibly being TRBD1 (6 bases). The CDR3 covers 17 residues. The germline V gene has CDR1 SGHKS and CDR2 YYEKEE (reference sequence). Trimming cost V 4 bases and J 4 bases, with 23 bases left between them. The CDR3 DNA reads TGTGCCAGCAGCAAGACGATCCCACAGGGCAGGGTCACTGAAGCTTTCTTT. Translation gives CASSKTIPQGRVTEAFF.

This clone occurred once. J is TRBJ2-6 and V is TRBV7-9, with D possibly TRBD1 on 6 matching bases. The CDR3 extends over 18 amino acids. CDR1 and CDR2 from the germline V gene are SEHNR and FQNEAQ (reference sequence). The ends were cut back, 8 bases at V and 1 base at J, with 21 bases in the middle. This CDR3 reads CASLPRIQGSSGANVLTF. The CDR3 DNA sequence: TGTGCCAGCTTACCACGAATACAGGGCAGTTCTGGGGCCAACGTCCTGACTTTC.

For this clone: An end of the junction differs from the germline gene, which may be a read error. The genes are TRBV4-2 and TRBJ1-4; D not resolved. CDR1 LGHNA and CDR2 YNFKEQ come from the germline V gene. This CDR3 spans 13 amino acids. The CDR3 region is CASTFGPNEKLFF. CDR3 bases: TGTGCCAGCACCTTTGGGCCTAACGAAAAACTGTTTTTT.

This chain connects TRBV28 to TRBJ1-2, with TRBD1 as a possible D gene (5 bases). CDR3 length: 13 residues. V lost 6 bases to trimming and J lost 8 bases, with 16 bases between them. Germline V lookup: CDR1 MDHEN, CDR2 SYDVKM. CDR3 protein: CASRLSPGSGYTF. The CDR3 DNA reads TGTGCCAGCAGACTTTCGCCAGGGAGCGGCTACACCTTC.

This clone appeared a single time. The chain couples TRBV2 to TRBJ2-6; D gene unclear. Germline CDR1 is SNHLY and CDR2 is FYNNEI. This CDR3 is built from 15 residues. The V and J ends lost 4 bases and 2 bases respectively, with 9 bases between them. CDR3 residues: CASSGNRAGANVLTF. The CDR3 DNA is TGTGCCAGCAGTGGGAACCGCGCTGGGGCCAACGTCCTGACTTTC.